A selection of T cell receptor beta chains follows, all from one sample in a study of T cells in Graves' hyperthyroidism and ophthalmopathy. One entry per CDR3 protein results from TCRdb running MiXCR on the multiplex PCR reads. The table has about 600,000 distinct CDR3 sequences, about a sixth seen once; the top ten hold roughly 3%. The specimen sequenced was blood. Source of these receptors: a woman aged 40 to 55 with Graves' ophthalmopathy. CDR3s include the opening cysteine and the closing phenylalanine or tryptophan. Fields, in order: CDR3 protein, V gene, J gene, D gene. D genes are given only for firm matches.

CASSLGGRQGTEAFF	TRBV28	TRBJ1-1	.
CASSLDLLAYNEQFF	TRBV5-1	TRBJ2-1	.
CASSSQEDQPQHF	TRBV7-6	TRBJ1-5	.
CASSFVPTTQPQHF	TRBV28	TRBJ1-5	.
CASSLSVGMVNEQFF	TRBV7-9	TRBJ2-1	.
CASSEALLIGEESNYGYTF	TRBV6-1	TRBJ1-2	.
CASSQKSGGVGQPQHF	TRBV19	TRBJ1-5	TRBD1
CASSAPAGLAGYTDTQYF	TRBV2	TRBJ2-3	TRBD2
CASRATILTTVDDTQYF	TRBV2	TRBJ2-3	.
CASSPLGGARAKNIQYF	TRBV4-1	TRBJ2-4	.
CASRDGLAGVNEQFF	TRBV2	TRBJ2-1	TRBD2
CASSTGTGYEQYF	TRBV3-1	TRBJ2-7	.
CASSVAVQGSGYTF	TRBV9	TRBJ1-2	.
CASSLGTRKETQYF	TRBV5-6	TRBJ2-5	TRBD2
CASSLSQATGELFF	TRBV7-3	TRBJ2-2	.
CASIRGLTNEKLFF	TRBV6-2/TRBV6-3	TRBJ1-4	.
CASSFRGQVAYNEQFF	TRBV27	TRBJ2-1	TRBD1
CASSATSGGADTQYF	TRBV6-1	TRBJ2-3	TRBD2
CASYRGLVTRSSYNEQFF	TRBV2	TRBJ2-1	.
CSATGTDYGYTF	TRBV20-1	TRBJ1-2	.
CSARGEINLHEQYF	TRBV20-1	TRBJ2-7	.
CASRVIAGPSSYEQYF	TRBV5-1	TRBJ2-7	.
CASTDRRQTPLNEQFF	TRBV4-1	TRBJ2-1	.